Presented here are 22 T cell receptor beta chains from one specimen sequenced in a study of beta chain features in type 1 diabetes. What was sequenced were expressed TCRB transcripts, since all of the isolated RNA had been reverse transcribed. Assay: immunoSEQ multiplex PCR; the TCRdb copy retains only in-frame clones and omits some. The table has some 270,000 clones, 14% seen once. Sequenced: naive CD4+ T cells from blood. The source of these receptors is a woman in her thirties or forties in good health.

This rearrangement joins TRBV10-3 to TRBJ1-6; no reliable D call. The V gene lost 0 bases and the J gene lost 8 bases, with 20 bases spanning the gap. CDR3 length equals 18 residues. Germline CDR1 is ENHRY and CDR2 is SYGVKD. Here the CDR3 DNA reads TGTGCCATCAGTGAGTCGGTCTTACGGGTAGAGAGGGATTCACCCCTCCACTTT. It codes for CAISESVLRVERDSPLHF.

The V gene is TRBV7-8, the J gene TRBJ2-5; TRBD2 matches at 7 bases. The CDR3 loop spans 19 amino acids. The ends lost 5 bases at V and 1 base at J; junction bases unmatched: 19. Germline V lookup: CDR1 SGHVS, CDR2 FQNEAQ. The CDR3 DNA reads TGTGCCAGCAGCACCCGTCAGAGACTGCGAGCGGGGATCCAAGAGACCCAGTACTTC. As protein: CASSTRQRLRAGIQETQYF.

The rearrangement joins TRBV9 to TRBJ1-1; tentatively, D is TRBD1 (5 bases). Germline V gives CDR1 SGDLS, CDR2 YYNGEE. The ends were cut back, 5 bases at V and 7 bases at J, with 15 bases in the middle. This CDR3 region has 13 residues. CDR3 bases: TGTGCCAGCAGTCCCCGGTTGACAGATGAAGCTTTCTTT. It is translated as CASSPRLTDEAFF.

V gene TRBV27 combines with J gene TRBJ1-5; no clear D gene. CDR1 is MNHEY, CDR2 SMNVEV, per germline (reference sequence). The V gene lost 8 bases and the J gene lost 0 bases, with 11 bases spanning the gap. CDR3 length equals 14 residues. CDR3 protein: CASRGTYSNQPQHF. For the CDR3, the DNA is TGTGCCAGCCGGGGTACCTATAGCAATCAGCCCCAGCATTTT.

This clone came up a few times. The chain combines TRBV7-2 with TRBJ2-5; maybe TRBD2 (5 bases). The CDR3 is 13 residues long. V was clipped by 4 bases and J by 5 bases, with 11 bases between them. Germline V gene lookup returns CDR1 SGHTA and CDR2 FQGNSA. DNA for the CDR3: TGTGCCAGCAGCTCAGACTACCGGGAGACCCAGTACTTC. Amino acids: CASSSDYRETQYF.

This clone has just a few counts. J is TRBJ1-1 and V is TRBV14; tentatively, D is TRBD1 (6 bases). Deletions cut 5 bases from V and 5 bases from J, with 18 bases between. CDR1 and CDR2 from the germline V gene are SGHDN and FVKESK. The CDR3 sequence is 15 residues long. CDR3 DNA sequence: TGTGCCAGCAGCTACAGGGCGATCCTGGGGACTGAAGCTTTCTTT. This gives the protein CASSYRAILGTEAFF.

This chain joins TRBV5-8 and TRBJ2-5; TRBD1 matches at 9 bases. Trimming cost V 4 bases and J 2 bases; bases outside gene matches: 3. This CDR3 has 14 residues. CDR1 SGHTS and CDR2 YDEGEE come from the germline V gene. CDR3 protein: CASSTGQGQETQYF. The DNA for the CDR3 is TGTGCCAGCAGCACGGGACAGGGACAAGAGACCCAGTACTTC.

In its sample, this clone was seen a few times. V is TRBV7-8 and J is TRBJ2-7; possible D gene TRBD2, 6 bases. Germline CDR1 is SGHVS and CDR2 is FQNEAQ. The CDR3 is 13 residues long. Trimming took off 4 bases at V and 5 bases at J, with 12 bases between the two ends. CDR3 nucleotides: TGTGCCAGCAGCTCGCCGGGACTTGACGAGCAGTACTTC. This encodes CASSSPGLDEQYF.

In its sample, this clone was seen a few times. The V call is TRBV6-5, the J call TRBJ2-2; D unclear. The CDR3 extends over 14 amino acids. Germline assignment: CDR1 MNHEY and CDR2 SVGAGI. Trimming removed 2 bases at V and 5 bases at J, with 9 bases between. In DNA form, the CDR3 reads TGTGCCAGCAGTTACGGGCAGTCAACCGGGGAGCTGTTTTTT. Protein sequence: CASSYGQSTGELFF.

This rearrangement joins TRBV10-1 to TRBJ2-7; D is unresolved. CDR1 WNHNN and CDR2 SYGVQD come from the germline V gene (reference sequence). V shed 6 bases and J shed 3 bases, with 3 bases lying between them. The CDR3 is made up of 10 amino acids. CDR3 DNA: TGCGCCAGCAGATACTACGAGCAGTACTTC. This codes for CASRYYEQYF.

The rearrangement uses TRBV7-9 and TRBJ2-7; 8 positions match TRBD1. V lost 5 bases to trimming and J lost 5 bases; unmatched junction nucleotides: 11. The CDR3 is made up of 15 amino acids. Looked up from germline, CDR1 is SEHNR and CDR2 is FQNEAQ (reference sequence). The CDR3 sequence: CASSPLDRAKHEQYF. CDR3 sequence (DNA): TGTGCCAGCAGCCCCCTGGACAGGGCGAAACACGAGCAGTACTTC.

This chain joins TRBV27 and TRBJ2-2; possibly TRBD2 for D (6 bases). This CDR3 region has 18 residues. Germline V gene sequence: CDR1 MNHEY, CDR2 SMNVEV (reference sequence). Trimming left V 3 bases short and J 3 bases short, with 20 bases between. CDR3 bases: TGTGCCAGCAGTTTCGCCCTAGTAGGGAGGATTCACACCGGGGAGCTGTTTTTT. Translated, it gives CASSFALVGRIHTGELFF.

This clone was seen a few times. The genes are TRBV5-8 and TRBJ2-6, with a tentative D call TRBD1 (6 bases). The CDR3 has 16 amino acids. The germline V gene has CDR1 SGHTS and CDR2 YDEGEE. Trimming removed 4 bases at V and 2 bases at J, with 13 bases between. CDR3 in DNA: TGTGCCAGCAGCCTCAGGGGACCGCCTGGGGCCAACGTCCTGACTTTC. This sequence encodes CASSLRGPPGANVLTF.

This CDR3 reads CASSLARGGPGQFF. The CDR3 coding sequence is TGTGCCAGCAGCTTAGCCCGCGGGGGACCGGGGCAGTTCTTC. The chain links TRBV7-9 to TRBJ2-1, with 7 bases matching TRBD2. Germline V lookup: CDR1 SEHNR, CDR2 FQNEAQ (reference sequence). CDR3 size: 14 residues. Trimming took 0 bases from V and 12 from J; bases not matched to a gene: 8.

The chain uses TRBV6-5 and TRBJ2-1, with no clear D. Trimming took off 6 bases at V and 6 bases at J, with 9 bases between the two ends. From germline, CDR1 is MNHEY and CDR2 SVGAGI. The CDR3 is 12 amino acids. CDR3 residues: CASSPNSNEQFF. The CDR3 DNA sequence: TGTGCCAGCAGCCCAAACAGCAATGAGCAGTTCTTC.

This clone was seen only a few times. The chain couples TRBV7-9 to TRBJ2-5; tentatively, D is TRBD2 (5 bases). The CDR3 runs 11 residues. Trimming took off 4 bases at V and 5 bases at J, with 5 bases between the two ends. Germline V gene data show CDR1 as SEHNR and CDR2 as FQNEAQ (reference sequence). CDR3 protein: CASSWEETQYF. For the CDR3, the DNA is TGTGCCAGCAGCTGGGAGGAGACCCAGTACTTC.

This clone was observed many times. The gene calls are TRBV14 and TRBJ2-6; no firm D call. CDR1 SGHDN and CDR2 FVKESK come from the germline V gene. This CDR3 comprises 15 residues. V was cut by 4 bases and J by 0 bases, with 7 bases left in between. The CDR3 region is CASSLGSSGANVLTF. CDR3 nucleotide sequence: TGTGCCAGCAGCCTCGGTAGCTCTGGGGCCAACGTCCTGACTTTC. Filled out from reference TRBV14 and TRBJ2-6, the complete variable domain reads EAGVTQFPSHSVIEKGQTVTLRCDPISGHDNLYWYRRVMGKEIKFLLHFVKESKQDESGMPNNRFLAERTGGTYSTLKVQPAELEDSGVYFCASSLGSSGANVLTFGAGSRLTVL.

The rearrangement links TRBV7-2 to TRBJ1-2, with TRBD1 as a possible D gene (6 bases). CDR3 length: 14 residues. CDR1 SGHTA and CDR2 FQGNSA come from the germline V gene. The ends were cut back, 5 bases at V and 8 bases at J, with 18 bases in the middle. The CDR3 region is CASSLGHLKWGYTF. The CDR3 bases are TGTGCCAGCAGCCTGGGACATCTCAAGTGGGGCTACACCTTC.

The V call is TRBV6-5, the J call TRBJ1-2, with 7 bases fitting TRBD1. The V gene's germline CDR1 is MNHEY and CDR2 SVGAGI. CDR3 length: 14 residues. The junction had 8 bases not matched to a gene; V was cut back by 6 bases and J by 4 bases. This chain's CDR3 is CASSGTGVRYGYTF. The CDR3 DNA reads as TGTGCCAGCAGCGGAACAGGGGTCCGCTATGGCTACACCTTC.

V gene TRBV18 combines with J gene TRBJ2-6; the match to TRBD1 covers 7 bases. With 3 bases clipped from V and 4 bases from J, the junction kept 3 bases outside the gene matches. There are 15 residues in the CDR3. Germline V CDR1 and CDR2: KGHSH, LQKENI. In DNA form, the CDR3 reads TGTGCCAGCTCACCGACAGGGACCGGGGCCAACGTCCTGACTTTC. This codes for CASSPTGTGANVLTF.

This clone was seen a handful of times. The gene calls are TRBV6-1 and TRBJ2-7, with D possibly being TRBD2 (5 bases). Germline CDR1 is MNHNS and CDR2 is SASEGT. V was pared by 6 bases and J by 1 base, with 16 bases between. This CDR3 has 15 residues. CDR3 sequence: CASRGSVSGSYEQYF. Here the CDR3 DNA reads TGTGCCAGCAGAGGATCGGTGTCGGGGTCCTACGAGCAGTACTTC.

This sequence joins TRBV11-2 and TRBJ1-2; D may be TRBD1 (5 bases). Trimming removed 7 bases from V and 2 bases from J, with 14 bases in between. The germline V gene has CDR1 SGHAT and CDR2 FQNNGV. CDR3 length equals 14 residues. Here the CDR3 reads CASTPSGGNYGYTF. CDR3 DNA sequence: TGTGCCAGCACTCCCAGTGGGGGGAACTATGGCTACACCTTC.